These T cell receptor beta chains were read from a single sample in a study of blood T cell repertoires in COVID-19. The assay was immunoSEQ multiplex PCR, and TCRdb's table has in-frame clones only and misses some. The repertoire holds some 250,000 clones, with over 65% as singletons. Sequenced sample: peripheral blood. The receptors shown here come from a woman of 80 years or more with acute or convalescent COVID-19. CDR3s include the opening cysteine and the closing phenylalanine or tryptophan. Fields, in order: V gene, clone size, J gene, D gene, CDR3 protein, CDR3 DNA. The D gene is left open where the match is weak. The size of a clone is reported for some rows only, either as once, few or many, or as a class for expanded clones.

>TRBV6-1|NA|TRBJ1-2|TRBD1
CASSEHRGPNYGYTF
TGTGCCAGCAGTGAACACAGGGGGCCTAACTATGGCTACACCTTC
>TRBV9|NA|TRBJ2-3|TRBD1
CASSVGQGTPDTQYF
TGTGCCAGCAGCGTGGGACAGGGGACCCCAGATACGCAGTATTTT
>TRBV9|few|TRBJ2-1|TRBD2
CASSSRLAGYNEQFF
TGTGCCAGCAGCTCTCGACTAGCGGGGTACAATGAGCAGTTCTTC
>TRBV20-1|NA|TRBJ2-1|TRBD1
CSASLDRGYNEQFF
TGCAGTGCTAGTTTGGACAGGGGATACAATGAGCAGTTCTTC
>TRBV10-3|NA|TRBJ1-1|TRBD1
CAISGTGDTEAFF
TGTGCCATCTCCGGGACAGGGGACACTGAAGCTTTCTTT
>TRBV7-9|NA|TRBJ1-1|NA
CAGSSVAVYTEAFF
TGTGCCGGCAGCAGTGTAGCGGTCTACACTGAAGCTTTCTTT
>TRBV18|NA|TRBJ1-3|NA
CASSPAGLFSGNTIYF
TGTGCCAGCTCCCCTGCAGGGCTCTTCTCTGGAAACACCATATATTTT
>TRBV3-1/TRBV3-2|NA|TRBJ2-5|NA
CASSQDLYGETQYF
TGTGCCAGCAGCCAAGATCTCTATGGAGAGACCCAGTACTTC
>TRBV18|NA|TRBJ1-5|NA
CASSPGGDNQPQHF
TGTGCCAGCTCACCAGGAGGGGATAATCAGCCCCAGCATTTT
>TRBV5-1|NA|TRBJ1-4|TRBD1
CASSSGDSTNEKLFF
TGCGCCAGCAGCTCCGGGGACAGCACTAATGAAAAACTGTTTTTT
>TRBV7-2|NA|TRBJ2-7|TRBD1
CASSQPGQVYEQYF
TGTGCCAGCAGCCAACCCGGACAGGTCTACGAGCAGTACTTC
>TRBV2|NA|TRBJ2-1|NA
CASTYGGYNEQFF
TGTGCCAGCACCTACGGGGGTTACAATGAGCAGTTCTTC
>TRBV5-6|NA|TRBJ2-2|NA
CASSLGGHNTGELFF
TGTGCCAGCAGCTTGGGGGGACATAACACCGGGGAGCTGTTTTTT
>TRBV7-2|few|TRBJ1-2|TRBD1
CASSSPTLTGGPSLYGYTF
TGTGCCAGCAGCTCCCCCACCCTGACAGGGGGCCCCTCCCTCTATGGCTACACCTTC
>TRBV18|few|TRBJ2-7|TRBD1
CASSRGTGNYEQYF
TGTGCCAGCTCACGAGGGACAGGGAACTACGAGCAGTACTTC
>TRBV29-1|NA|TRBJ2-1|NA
CSVVGTGQGLNEQFF
TGCAGCGTTGTTGGAACCGGACAAGGGCTCAATGAGCAGTTCTTC
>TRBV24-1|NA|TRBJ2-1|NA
CATSDYRSNEQFF
TGTGCCACCAGTGACTACAGGTCCAATGAGCAGTTCTTC
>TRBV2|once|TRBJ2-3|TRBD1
CASTGGSSTDTQYF
TGTGCCAGCACAGGGGGTTCTAGCACAGATACGCAGTATTTT
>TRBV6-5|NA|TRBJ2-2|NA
CASGTYSNTGELFF
TGTGCCAGCGGTACCTACTCGAACACCGGGGAGCTGTTTTTT
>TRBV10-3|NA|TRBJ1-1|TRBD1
CAISAGQGYTEAFF
TGTGCCATCAGTGCGGGACAGGGATACACTGAAGCTTTCTTT
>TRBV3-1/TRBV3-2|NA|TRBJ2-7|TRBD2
CASSQLAGDGNEQYF
TGTGCCAGCAGCCAACTAGCGGGAGATGGGAACGAGCAGTACTTC
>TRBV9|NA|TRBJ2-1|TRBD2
CASSAAGGSYNEQFF
TGTGCCAGCAGCGCTGCGGGGGGTTCCTACAATGAGCAGTTCTTC
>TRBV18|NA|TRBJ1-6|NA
CASSPGHPHPLHF
TGTGCCAGCTCACCGGGACACCCGCACCCCCTCCACTTT
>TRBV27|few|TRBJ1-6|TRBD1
CASGKDREASPLHF
TGTGCCAGCGGTAAGGACAGGGAAGCTTCACCCCTCCACTTT
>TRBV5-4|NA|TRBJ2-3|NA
CASSAPLHSSLDTQYF
TGTGCCAGCAGCGCTCCCCTTCACTCGTCACTCGATACGCAGTATTTT
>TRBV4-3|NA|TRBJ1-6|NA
CASSPSGTAYNSPLHF
TGCGCCAGCAGCCCCTCTGGCACAGCTTATAATTCACCCCTCCACTTT
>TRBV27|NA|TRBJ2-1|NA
CASSLRDSLSKGSFNEQFF
TGTGCCAGCAGTTTAAGAGACAGTCTATCAAAAGGATCGTTCAATGAGCAGTTCTTC
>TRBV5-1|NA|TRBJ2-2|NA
CASSTYPTRLTGELFF
TGCGCCAGCAGCACCTACCCGACTAGATTGACCGGGGAGCTGTTTTTT
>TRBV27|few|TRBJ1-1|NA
CASRYEGSVGEAFF
TGTGCCAGCAGGTATGAGGGTTCGGTCGGGGAAGCTTTCTTT
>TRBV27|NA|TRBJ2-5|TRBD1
CASSFTQGLETQYF
TGTGCCAGCAGTTTCACACAGGGGTTGGAGACCCAGTACTTC
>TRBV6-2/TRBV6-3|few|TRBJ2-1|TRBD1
CASSSLGTAYNEQFF
TGTGCCAGCAGCTCCCTGGGGACAGCTTACAATGAGCAGTTCTTC
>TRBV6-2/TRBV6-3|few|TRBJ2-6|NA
CASSAGSGLSSGANVLTF
TGTGCCAGCAGCGCCGGGAGCGGGTTGAGCTCTGGGGCCAACGTCCTGACTTTC
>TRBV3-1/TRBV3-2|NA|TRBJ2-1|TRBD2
CASSRRTSGQNEQFF
TGTGCCAGCAGCCGTCGAACTAGCGGACAAAATGAGCAGTTCTTC
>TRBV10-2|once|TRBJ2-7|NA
CASRQGGYISSYEQYF
TGCGCCAGCCGTCAGGGGGGTTATATTAGCTCCTACGAGCAGTACTTC
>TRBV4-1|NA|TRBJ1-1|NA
CASSRGESLYGEAFF
TGCGCCAGCAGCCGGGGCGAGTCTCTCTACGGTGAAGCTTTCTTT
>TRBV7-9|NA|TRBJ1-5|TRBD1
CASTQTGLIKGQPQHF
TGTGCCAGCACTCAGACAGGGCTGATAAAGGGTCAGCCCCAGCATTTT
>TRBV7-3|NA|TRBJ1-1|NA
CASSLTVNTEAFF
TGTGCCAGCAGCCTGACAGTTAACACTGAAGCTTTCTTT
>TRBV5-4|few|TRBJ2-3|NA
CASSLTLRYTDTQYF
TGTGCCAGCAGCTTGACTTTGCGGTACACAGATACGCAGTATTTT
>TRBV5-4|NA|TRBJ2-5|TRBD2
CASSLAGGQETQYF
TGTGCCAGCAGCTTAGCGGGGGGGCAAGAGACCCAGTACTTC
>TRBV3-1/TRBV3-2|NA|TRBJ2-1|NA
CASSQGARNEQFF
TGTGCCAGCAGCCAAGGGGCGCGCAATGAGCAGTTCTTC
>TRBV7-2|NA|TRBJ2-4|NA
CASSTRQDTIQYF
TGTGCCAGCAGCACCAGACAAGACACTATTCAGTACTTC
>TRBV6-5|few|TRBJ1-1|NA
CASSRQVNTEAFF
TGTGCCAGCAGTCGACAGGTGAACACTGAAGCTTTCTTT
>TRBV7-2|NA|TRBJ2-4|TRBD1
CASSSKQGAKNIQYF
TGTGCCAGCAGCTCCAAACAGGGGGCCAAAAACATTCAGTACTTC
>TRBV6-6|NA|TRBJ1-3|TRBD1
CASSLQGAAGNTIYF
TGTGCCAGCAGTTTACAGGGGGCTGCTGGAAACACCATATATTTT
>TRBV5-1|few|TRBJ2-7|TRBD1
CASSLAADRTTYEQYF
TGCGCCAGCAGCTTGGCCGCGGACAGGACGACCTACGAGCAGTACTTC
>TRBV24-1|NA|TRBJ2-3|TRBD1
CATSDPRQGADTQYF
TGTGCCACCAGTGATCCGAGACAGGGAGCAGATACGCAGTATTTT
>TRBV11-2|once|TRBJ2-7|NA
CASRPTGLHYEQYF
TGTGCCAGCAGACCAACCGGGTTACACTACGAGCAGTACTTC
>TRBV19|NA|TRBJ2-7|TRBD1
CASSAHLRQGEVEQYF
TGTGCCAGTAGTGCCCACCTTAGACAGGGGGAAGTAGAGCAGTACTTC
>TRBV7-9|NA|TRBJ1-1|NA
CASSLQGGTEAFF
TGTGCCAGCAGCCTACAAGGAGGCACTGAAGCTTTCTTT
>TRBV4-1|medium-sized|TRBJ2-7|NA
CASSQEPGVVFYEQYF
TGCGCCAGCAGCCAAGAGCCGGGGGTTGTATTTTACGAGCAGTACTTC
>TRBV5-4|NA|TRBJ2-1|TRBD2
CASSLGGRAYNEQFF
TGTGCCAGCAGCTTGGGTGGGAGGGCCTACAATGAGCAGTTCTTC
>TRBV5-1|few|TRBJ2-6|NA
CASSLGDGANVLTF
TGCGCCAGCAGCCTTGGAGATGGGGCCAACGTCCTGACTTTC
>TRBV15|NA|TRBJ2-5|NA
CATSMGRLEETQYF
TGTGCCACCAGCATGGGGCGGTTGGAAGAGACCCAGTACTTC
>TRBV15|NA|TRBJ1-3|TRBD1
CATSRGSGQGEVGNTIYF
TGTGCCACCAGCAGGGGCTCCGGACAGGGTGAGGTTGGAAACACCATATATTTT